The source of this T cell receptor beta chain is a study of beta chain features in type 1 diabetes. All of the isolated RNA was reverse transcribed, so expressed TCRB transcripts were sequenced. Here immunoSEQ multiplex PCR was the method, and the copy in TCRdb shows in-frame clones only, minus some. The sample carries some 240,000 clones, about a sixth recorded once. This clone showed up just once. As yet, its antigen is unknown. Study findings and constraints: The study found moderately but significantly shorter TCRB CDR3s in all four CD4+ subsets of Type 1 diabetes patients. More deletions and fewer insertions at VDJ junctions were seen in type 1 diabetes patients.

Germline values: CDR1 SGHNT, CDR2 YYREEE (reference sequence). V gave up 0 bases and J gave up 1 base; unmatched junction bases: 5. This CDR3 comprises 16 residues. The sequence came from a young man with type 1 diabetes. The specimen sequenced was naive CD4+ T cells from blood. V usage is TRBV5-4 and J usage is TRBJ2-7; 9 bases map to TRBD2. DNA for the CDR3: TGTGCCAGCAGCTTGGGCGGGAGGGCCATGTCCTACGAGCAGTACTTC. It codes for CASSLGGRAMSYEQYF. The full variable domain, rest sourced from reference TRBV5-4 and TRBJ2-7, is ETGVTQSPTHLIKTRGQQVTLRCSSQSGHNTVSWYQQALGQGPQFIFQYYREEENGRGNFPPRFSGLQFPNYSSELNVNALELDDSALYLCASSLGGRAMSYEQYFGPGTRLTVT.